This TCR beta chain came from a study of T cells in Graves' hyperthyroidism and ophthalmopathy. In patients aged 18 to 65, hyperthyroidism was newly diagnosed, with duration under 2 months. Diagnoses were established using clinical symptoms, serum thyroxine and TRAb, thyroid ultrasound and orbital computed tomography. The blood was taken when hyperthyroidism was first diagnosed, before any ophthalmopathy symptoms showed up. Regarding the study as a whole: In the analysis, a 13 V-J model separated ophthalmopathy from stable hyperthyroidism.

A remark on this clonotype: Its matching antigen is unknown.

The investigators amplified TCR beta CDR3 regions from RNA transcripts. TCR CDR3 underwent first-round RT-PCR with the HTBI primer set. TCRdb independently ran MiXCR on the multiplex PCR reads; one entry per CDR3 protein. This table has around 700,000 distinct CDR3 sequences, around 20% appearing once. Germline values: CDR1 LNHDA, CDR2 SQIVND (reference sequence). The V gene lost 6 bases and the J gene lost 5 bases, with 11 bases spanning the gap. CDR3 size: 13 residues. V gene TRBV19 combines with J gene TRBJ2-1, with D possibly matching TRBD2 (6 bases). The sequence derives from a woman in her 50s with Graves' hyperthyroidism that later progressed to Graves' ophthalmopathy. Sequencing used blood. The CDR3 is CASRRDFNNEQFF. CDR3 in DNA: TGTGCCAGTAGGCGGGATTTTAACAATGAGCAGTTCTTC.